The next 4 T cell receptor beta chains were all read from a single sample in a study of blood T cells in healthy people across ages. The authors ran a second PCR of about 7 to 11 cycles using a sample-barcoded 5' primer and a J-beta primer mix. TCRdb re-called the 5' RACE reads through MiXCR, storing one row per CDR3 protein. The repertoire holds more than 900,000 distinct CDR3 sequences, with about 29% as singletons. These sequences were also reported in another study, on T cells of mothers and their children.

The specimen was blood. The receptor set was obtained from a woman between 35 and 50 years old in good health.

The chain combines TRBV6-6 with TRBJ1-6; D might be TRBD1 (5 bases). The CDR3 covers 15 residues. The ends were cut back, 2 bases at V and 8 bases at J, with 13 bases in the middle. Germline V CDR1 and CDR2: MNHNY, SVGAGI (reference sequence). The CDR3 coding sequence is TGTGCCAGCAGTTACCTGGAGGGGAACTATTCACCCCTCCACTTT. This translates into CASSYLEGNYSPLHF.

J is TRBJ1-5 and V is TRBV4-1; possible D gene TRBD1, 5 bases. Looked up from germline, CDR1 is MGHRA and CDR2 is YSYEKL. This CDR3 region has 17 residues. Trimming took off 0 bases at V and 0 bases at J, with 12 bases between the two ends. The CDR3 here is CASSQEGSGASNQPQHF. CDR3 nucleotides: TGCGCCAGCAGCCAAGAGGGATCCGGGGCTAGCAATCAGCCCCAGCATTTT.

This clonotype has at least ten counts. The rearrangement links TRBV7-3 to TRBJ1-2; D is perhaps TRBD1 (5 bases). The V end was cut by 6 bases, the J end by 6 bases, with 14 bases between. CDR3 length: 13 amino acids. Germline loops: CDR1 SGHTA, CDR2 FQGTGA. CDR3 in amino acids: CASSQGAGNGYTF. The CDR3 DNA sequence: TGTGCCAGCAGTCAAGGGGCAGGGAATGGCTACACCTTC.

This clonotype was seen a handful of times. The chain is built from TRBV6-6 and TRBJ1-1; D remains ambiguous. V shed 0 bases and J shed 8 bases, with 7 bases lying between them. The germline gives CDR1 MNHNY, CDR2 SVGAGI (reference sequence). This CDR3 comprises 12 residues. The CDR3 spells CASSYSVKEAFF. DNA of the CDR3: TGTGCCAGCAGTTACTCCGTCAAGGAAGCTTTCTTT.